This is a list of T cell receptor beta chains from one sample in a study of CD8 T cells in ankylosing spondylitis. Using its own MiXCR run on the 5' RACE reads, TCRdb lists one record per CDR3 protein. The data hold just under 95,000 distinct CDR3 sequences, with roughly 10% observed a single time. Sequenced input: blood, either unsorted or a sorted T cell fraction (not recorded which). These receptors all come from a male donor with ankylosing spondylitis or in good health (not recorded which). Each CDR3 is given with its conserved first and last residue. D genes are given only for firm matches. Size is stated for part of the rows, as once, few or many counts, or as a class when the clone is expanded.

TRBV20-1	15	-	many	TRBJ2-7	CSARAPAGASYEQYF	TGCAGTGCCAGGGCCCCTGCGGGGGCCTCCTACGAGCAGTACTTC
TRBV28	16	TRBD2	many	TRBJ2-5	CASSSRTSGGQETQYF	TGTGCCAGCAGTTCCCGGACTAGCGGGGGACAAGAGACCCAGTACTTC
TRBV5-1	13	TRBD2	many	TRBJ2-2	CASGGGEGWELFF	TGCGCCAGCGGCGGGGGAGAGGGCTGGGAGCTGTTTTTT
TRBV12-3/TRBV12-4	15	-	many	TRBJ2-2	CASSNREMNTGELFF	TGTGCCAGCAGCAACAGGGAAATGAACACCGGGGAGCTGTTTTTT
TRBV18	15	TRBD2	many	TRBJ2-1	CASSPPSGGHNEQFF	TGTGCCAGCTCACCACCTAGCGGGGGACACAATGAGCAGTTCTTC
TRBV28	13	TRBD1	many	TRBJ2-5	CASRDRSRETQYF	TGTGCCAGCCGGGACAGGAGTAGAGAGACCCAGTACTTC
TRBV7-2	13	-	many	TRBJ2-7	CASSLGGLYEQYF	TGTGCCAGCAGCTTAGGAGGACTCTACGAGCAGTACTTC
TRBV5-1	18	TRBD2	many	TRBJ2-1	CASSPGTSGWLMYNEQFF	TGCGCCAGCAGCCCCGGGACTAGCGGGTGGCTCATGTACAATGAGCAGTTCTTC
TRBV20-1	14	TRBD1	many	TRBJ2-7	CSARDLGQKYEQYF	TGCAGTGCTAGAGATTTGGGACAGAAATACGAGCAGTACTTC
TRBV5-1	16	TRBD1	many	TRBJ1-4	CASSTRTGGANEKLFF	TGCGCCAGCAGCACCCGGACAGGGGGTGCTAATGAAAAACTGTTTTTT
TRBV7-1	14	TRBD2	-	TRBJ2-5	CASSSGTVREAQYF	TGTGCCAGCAGTTCAGGAACGGTCCGGGAGGCCCAGTACTTC
TRBV7-6	14	-	many	TRBJ2-1	CASSLWARIGEQFF	TGTGCCAGCAGCTTATGGGCCCGCATAGGCGAGCAGTTCTTC
TRBV5-4	13	-	many	TRBJ2-5	CASSMSREETQYF	TGTGCCAGCAGCATGAGCAGGGAAGAGACCCAGTACTTC
TRBV7-9	11	-	many	TRBJ2-5	CASSGTETQYF	TGTGCCAGCAGCGGGACGGAGACCCAGTACTTC
TRBV27	14	TRBD1	many	TRBJ1-6	CASRRTGGLSPLHF	TGTGCCAGCAGGCGGACAGGGGGCCTTTCACCCCTCCACTTT
TRBV28	13	TRBD1	many	TRBJ2-7	CASSVTGGYEQYF	TGTGCCAGCAGTGTAACAGGGGGCTACGAGCAGTACTTC
TRBV5-1	14	-	-	TRBJ2-6	CASSIGPGANVLTF	TGCGCCAGCAGCATCGGGCCTGGGGCCAACGTCCTGACTTTC
TRBV20-1	16	TRBD1	-	TRBJ2-5	CSARAPGQGGQETQYF	TGCAGTGCTAGAGCTCCGGGACAGGGTGGTCAAGAGACCCAGTACTTC
TRBV20-1	15	-	-	TRBJ1-1	CSAPGGGRGNTEAFF	TGCAGTGCCCCCGGGGGGGGTAGGGGGAACACTGAAGCTTTCTTT
TRBV30	13	TRBD2	many	TRBJ2-1	CALGITSGGKGRF	TGTGCCTTGGGCATTACTAGCGGGGGGAAAGGAAGATTC
TRBV7-9	13	-	few	TRBJ2-3	CASSPMGADTQYF	TGTGCCAGCAGCCCAATGGGTGCGGATACGCAGTATTTT
TRBV7-8	19	TRBD2	many	TRBJ2-1	CASSPPGPLAGGSVNEQFF	TGTGCCAGCAGCCCCCCAGGCCCACTAGCGGGGGGTTCGGTAAATGAGCAGTTCTTC
TRBV3-1	14	-	many	TRBJ1-1	CASSSLQGSSEAFF	TGTGCCAGCAGTTCCTTGCAAGGGTCCTCCGAAGCTTTCTTT
TRBV5-1	14	TRBD1	many	TRBJ2-7	CASSRGQENYEQYF	TGCGCCAGCAGCCGAGGACAGGAAAACTACGAGCAGTACTTC
TRBV19	13	TRBD1	many	TRBJ2-7	CASSDRGLNEQYF	TGTGCCAGTAGCGACAGGGGGCTTAACGAGCAGTACTTC
TRBV12-3/TRBV12-4	14	-	few	TRBJ2-7	CASSLRGIYYEQYF	TGTGCCAGCAGTTTACGGGGAATTTACTACGAGCAGTACTTC
TRBV7-9	14	-	few	TRBJ2-2	CASRGAPNTGELFF	TGTGCCTCCCGAGGGGCACCAAACACCGGGGAGCTGTTTTTT
TRBV2	15	TRBD2	once	TRBJ2-1	CASPPSGGAYNEQFF	TGTGCCAGCCCCCCCTCCGGGGGGGCCTACAATGAGCAGTTCTTC
TRBV7-8	14	-	many	TRBJ1-2	CASSLRGREHGYTF	TGTGCCAGCAGCCTACGTGGCAGGGAGCATGGCTACACCTTC
TRBV24-1	13	-	many	TRBJ1-5	CATSSGEWQPQHF	TGTGCCACCTCTTCCGGGGAATGGCAGCCCCAGCATTTT
TRBV11-2	12	-	-	TRBJ2-4	CASSLEVGIQYF	TGTGCCAGCAGCTTAGAGGTGGGCATTCAGTACTTC
TRBV18	14	-	few	TRBJ1-5	CASSPGGFNQPQHF	TGTGCCAGCTCACCGGGGGGGTTCAATCAGCCCCAGCATTTT
TRBV27	14	-	few	TRBJ2-7	CASSLGTVAYEQYF	TGTGCCAGCAGTTTAGGGACGGTAGCCTACGAGCAGTACTTC
TRBV20-1	17	TRBD1	many	TRBJ2-2	CSATPSGTGGYTGELFF	TGCAGTGCTACCCCCTCCGGGACAGGGGGATACACCGGGGAGCTGTTTTTT
TRBV5-6	16	TRBD2	many	TRBJ2-1	CASSSPGLAENNEQFF	TGTGCCAGCAGCTCACCGGGACTAGCGGAAAACAATGAGCAGTTCTTC
TRBV20-1	15	TRBD1	many	TRBJ2-2	CSARRDNRGSGELFF	TGCAGTGCTAGACGGGACAACAGGGGGTCCGGGGAGCTGTTTTTT
TRBV7-9	17	TRBD1	-	TRBJ2-2	CASSLSGTGAFTGELFF	TGTGCCAGCAGCTTGTCCGGGACAGGGGCCTTCACCGGGGAGCTGTTTTTT
TRBV5-1	15	TRBD1	many	TRBJ1-2	CASSLEGDSGYGYTF	TGCGCCAGCAGCTTGGAGGGGGACAGCGGCTATGGCTACACCTTC
TRBV30	17	TRBD1	many	TRBJ1-2	CAWRGQGAGVSAYGYTF	TGTGCCTGGAGGGGGCAGGGGGCAGGTGTATCGGCCTATGGCTACACCTTC
TRBV5-1	14	TRBD1	many	TRBJ1-6	CASSTGERNSPLHF	TGCGCCAGCAGCACAGGGGAGCGGAATTCACCCCTCCACTTT
TRBV20-1	12	-	many	TRBJ1-1	CSAYKSNTEAFF	TGCAGTGCTTATAAGTCGAACACTGAAGCTTTCTTT
TRBV28	12	-	many	TRBJ1-6	CASSFANSPLHF	TGTGCCAGCAGTTTCGCTAATTCACCCCTCCACTTT
TRBV6-1	15	TRBD1	many	TRBJ1-5	CASSDGQGGNQPQHF	TGTGCCAGCAGTGATGGACAGGGCGGCAATCAGCCCCAGCATTTT
TRBV10-3	13	-	-	TRBJ2-1	CAISELRFDEQFF	TGTGCCATCAGTGAATTGAGGTTTGATGAGCAGTTCTTC
TRBV18	13	-	-	TRBJ1-5	CASSPDRNQPQHF	TGTGCCAGCTCACCCGACCGCAATCAGCCCCAGCATTTT
TRBV20-1	14	TRBD2	many	TRBJ2-7	CSAQPGLATPSQYF	TGCAGTGCCCAACCGGGACTAGCGACGCCCTCGCAGTACTTC
TRBV28	16	TRBD2	many	TRBJ2-3	CASSFRLAGGTDTQYF	TGTGCCAGCAGTTTTCGACTAGCGGGGGGCACAGATACGCAGTATTTT
TRBV6-2/TRBV6-3	15	-	many	TRBJ1-2	CASSPGRWATYGYTF	TGTGCCAGCAGCCCGGGACGGTGGGCGACCTATGGCTACACCTTC
TRBV12-2	15	-	many	TRBJ1-1	CASRPTWDRDTEAFF	TGTGCAAGTCGCCCTACCTGGGACAGGGACACTGAAGCTTTCTTT
TRBV6-5	15	-	-	TRBJ2-3	CASSYERGFTDTQYF	TGTGCCAGCAGTTACGAACGGGGGTTCACAGATACGCAGTATTTT
TRBV24-1	13	-	many	TRBJ2-7	CATSLSGDYEQYF	TGTGCCACCAGTTTGTCAGGGGACTACGAGCAGTACTTC
TRBV6-5	13	-	many	TRBJ1-5	CASSSSPSQPQHF	TGTGCCAGCAGTTCCTCGCCCAGCCAGCCCCAGCATTTT
TRBV7-8	15	-	many	TRBJ1-5	CASSPMMGAVQPQHF	TGTGCCAGCAGTCCAATGATGGGGGCAGTTCAGCCCCAGCATTTT
TRBV12-3/TRBV12-4	13	-	many	TRBJ2-5	CASSSWGMETQYF	TGTGCCAGCAGTTCGTGGGGTATGGAGACCCAGTACTTC
TRBV7-2	9	-	many	TRBJ2-3	CASSTALYF	TGTGCCAGCAGCACCGCTTTGTATTTT
TRBV6-5	14	-	many	TRBJ2-7	CASSYLSQQDEQYF	TGTGCCAGCAGTTACTTGTCCCAGCAGGACGAGCAGTACTTC
TRBV7-2	17	TRBD2	-	TRBJ2-1	CASSLGGSGGMYNEQFF	TGTGCCAGCAGCTTAGGTGGCAGCGGGGGGATGTACAATGAGCAGTTCTTC
TRBV18	13	-	-	TRBJ1-1	CASSPSDFGEAFF	TGTGCCAGCTCACCATCGGATTTTGGGGAAGCTTTCTTT
TRBV12-3/TRBV12-4	11	-	many	TRBJ2-3	CASRRGDTQYF	TGTGCCAGCAGGAGGGGAGATACGCAGTATTTT